This T cell receptor (beta chain) is drawn from a study of cytomegalovirus exposure and HLA in healthy donors (TCRdb year 2017). As for the study more broadly: An earlier analysis of several hundred of the donors reported roughly 270 Gb of sequence data and around 120 million unique TCR beta sequences from some 180 million T cells. Class I and class II HLA loci were covered by the typing at four-digit resolution. The genetic ancestry cluster associated with self-reported Caucasian donors included about four fifths of the approximately 430 genotyped donors. In the later analysis, no new phenotypic data were used to find candidate immune exposures; instead, reliance was placed on TCR beta sequences and their occurrence across donors. The study aimed to test whether signatures of past pathogen exposure could be identified by cataloging public T cell receptors. About five DR-DQ haplotypes were handled as single units for association and clustering because linkage in the cohort was strong. Across some 400 genotyped donors of the cohort, an average of approximately 240,000 unique TCR beta nucleotide sequences per donor were sequenced, and roughly a sixth of those sequences were non-productive. The number of typed donors differed by locus: about 620-640 for A, B, C, DRB1 and DQB1; 500 to 550 for DQA1; over 600 for DPA1; and some 430 for DPB1. High-throughput TCR immunosequencing, statistical association of individual TCRs with disease status, and machine learning were combined to predict cytomegalovirus infection status. Donor age, sex, ethnicity and CMV serostatus were collected together with the repertoire data. The study used immunosequencing to profile the T cell repertoires of 670 or so subjects and linked those repertoires to cytomegalovirus serostatus. All discovery cohort repertoires had been generated on a single sequencing platform. Besides the first cohort of more than 650 subjects, a separate validation cohort made up of over 95 different subjects was used. A later genetic analysis used genome-wide SNP genotypes for about 55% of the 666 donors, treating that subset as a discovery cohort. In an earlier analysis of roughly 600 of the donors, high-throughput TCR beta sequencing was used to judge whether each TCR beta V gene segment behaved as functional or pseudogenic. Approximately 300 gigabases of sequencing data and tens of millions of unique TCR sequences were included in an early release covering 550 to 650 HLA-typed donors. To study patterns of TCR occurrence, a later analysis re-analyzed previously published TCR beta repertoires from around 700 donors and added high-resolution HLA genotyping. Study-level results and caveats: A further reported finding was that TCR beta sequences accurately predicted the HLA-A and HLA-B alleles for most subjects in the first cohort. The study gave a list of more than 150 TCR beta chains associated with cytomegalovirus. Correlated functional status among segregating V segments might reflect linkage disequilibrium, but an unknown experimental factor could not be ruled out. When HLA alleles, especially DR and DQ, strongly co-occurred, attributing TCR associations to individual alleles was difficult. A later analysis found that most CMV-associated TCR beta chains appeared HLA-restricted, with HLA associations seemingly driven largely by CMV exposure. A later analysis reported that several top co-occurrence clusters appeared linked to parvovirus B19, influenza, CMV and Epstein-Barr virus. Across donors, most TCR sequences were observed very rarely, whereas some public TCRs were present in many individuals. Compared with the roughly 670-donor mean, donors in an Asian-associated ancestry cluster had fewer N-insertions in productive TCRs, according to a later genetic analysis. In an earlier analysis of approximately 590 of the donors, most TCR beta V segments appeared in productive rearrangements about 87% or about 30% of the time, broadly matching IMGT annotations. The classifier was reported to diagnose cytomegalovirus status with high specificity and sensitivity in both the original and validation cohorts. The earlier analysis of 587 of the donors excluded around 17 rarely observed V segments, including chromosome 9 orphons, because counts were too low. A group of highly shared sequence variants was considered likely to be a technical artifact of the sequencing pipeline. In a later analysis, TCR association rates were found to vary across HLA loci, with the most associated TCRs seen for DRB1 alleles and the fewest for HLA-C alleles. The only immune exposure information available for the cohort was CMV serostatus. The presence/absence analyses assumed that sequencing depth was roughly uniform across donors, and that assumption may not be true. Only TCR beta chains were sequenced in this cohort, and the absence of alpha or paired-chain data limited detectable features. In a later analysis, HLA-associated TCR beta chains showed more clonal expansion and lower generation probabilities than non-associated chains that were equally common. Some IMGT-functional V segments, including TRBV6-2 and TRBV6-3, could not be distinguished by the 87-base-pair reads and were therefore excluded. V-gene and J-gene trimming of TCR beta chains was associated with a missense DCLRE1C variant in a later genetic analysis, and the association was replicated in an independent cohort. At a false discovery rate of 0.05, a later analysis linked around 17,000 TCR beta sequences to specific HLA alleles. The authors suggested that the approach could potentially be generalized to other disease states and immunological phenotypes. Because HLA typing was missing for some donors at each locus, association tests included only the typed subset. A few of the identified cytomegalovirus-associated TCR beta chains were confirmed in vitro to be specific for cytomegalovirus antigens.

From its cysteine to its phenylalanine, the CDR3 spans 15 amino acids. The entry retains the CDR3 DNA only, 45 bases that are in frame from base 1. The germline V gene gives CDR1 as LGHNA and CDR2 as YNFKEQ. At the junction V is shortened by 1 base and J by 1 base, with 8 bases in between. On this clone itself: No antigen is known for it. The record has no base qualities; no much larger clone is one base away.

The cohort comprised approximately 700 healthy bone marrow donors. At the time of sampling, all cohort members were nominally healthy, though unrecorded immune exposures were likely present. The donor was CMV seropositive and was included in the group of almost 300 seropositive cohort members. Each donor provided a peripheral blood sample, and peripheral blood mononuclear cells were used for TCR beta sequencing. Genomic DNA extraction from the blood cell samples was performed with the Qiagen DNeasy Blood Extraction Kit. Libraries came from the immunoSEQ multiplex PCR assay. A mixture of 60 forward primers for TCR Vbeta segments and 13 reverse primers for TCR Jbeta segments was used in the multiplex PCR. Amplification of the CDR3 region of rearranged TCR beta genes was performed with a multiplex PCR assay on genomic DNA. The Illumina HiSeq System was used to sequence the amplified TCR beta libraries as 87-base-pair reads. The original pipeline was this. Across the 500 to 750 repertoires, a later analysis counted roughly 84 million unique TCR beta chains, approximately 10 million of which were shared by at least two donors. Raw reads were error-corrected and collapsed into unique sequences by a nearest-neighbor algorithm in which closely related sequences were merged to remove PCR and sequencing errors. Alignment of CDR3 sequences to IMGT reference sequences was used to assign V, D and J gene segments. For a sequence to be retained, a match of at least six nucleotides to both a V gene segment and a J gene segment was required. Rearrangements were called productive when the CDR3 lacked stop codons and stayed in frame with V and J; all others were non-productive. Following IMGT convention, CDR3 was defined as the stretch from the second conserved V-encoded cysteine up to the conserved J-encoded phenylalanine. In an earlier analysis of around 600 of the donors, sequences lacking an unambiguous match to a single V gene segment were excluded. In an earlier analysis of approximately 560 of the donors, a V segment was called functional when productive rearrangements were above 56.7%, and segregating when the standard deviation between donors exceeded 5%. A statistical classification framework was developed to diagnose cytomegalovirus status using the catalog of TCR beta chain sequences. A later analysis assigned V and J genes by comparing TCR nucleotide sequences with IMGT/GENE-DB human TR gene sequences. In a later analysis, CDR3 sequences and most-parsimonious VDJ recombination scenarios were assigned using the TCRdist pipeline. In a later analysis, each TCR beta chain was defined by its CDR3 amino acid sequence together with its V-gene family, and reads without a unique V-gene family were excluded. A later analysis removed 450 to 600 highly shared, low-generation-probability nucleotide sequences to deal with suspected cross-contamination and a sequencing artifact. For each public chain, a later analysis derived a clonal expansion index from normalized ranks of inferred template counts within each repertoire. Generation probabilities in a later analysis came from a VDJ recombination model fitted to out-of-frame rearrangements, and those results were checked against IGoR. Hypergeometric tests were used in a later analysis to score TCR-TCR, TCR-HLA and TCR-CMV co-occurrence, with a repertoire-size bias correction applied to the TCR pairs. False discovery rates were estimated in a later analysis by permuting HLA or CMV assignments 20 times. In a later analysis, co-occurring TCRs were grouped using DBSCAN, and TCRdist sequence similarity was added for clustering within HLA-allele-positive subsets. For co-occurrence clustering, repertoires with fewer than 30,000 or more than 120,000 public chains were excluded, along with five repertoires with anomalous nucleotide sharing. Here the immuneACCESS table is served through TCRdb, limited to in-frame sequences with V and J called. Missing clones are a known gap in these copies; in checked studies unresolved V genes cover under half, and the rest lacks a known reason. The V and J calls and clone size are taken from that table; D and trimming were inferred from the DNA. This sample is represented by 70,000 to 95,000 clones; about 80% of them were singletons. The ten most abundant clones make up roughly 4.8% of the sample.

The chain couples TRBV4-2 to TRBJ2-1; no D segment can be confidently identified. Sequences were obtained from PBMCs. This receptor was identified in a man younger than 40 in good health and CMV-seropositive. The CDR3 corresponds to CASSQVDTSYNEQFF. The nucleotide sequence reads as follows: TGTGCCAGCAGCCAAGTTGACACGTCCTACAATGAGCAGTTCTTC.